The 22 T cell receptor beta chains presented below share a single source sample, sequenced in a study of beta chain features in type 1 diabetes listed by TCRdb under 2018. These TCRs are of unknown antigen specificity. Library preparation used the immunoSEQ multiplex PCR assay. The High Capacity cDNA Reverse Transcription Kit was used to reverse transcribe all of the isolated RNA, meaning that expressed TCRB transcripts were what got sequenced. Drawn from immuneACCESS, this table holds only the in-frame rearrangements with V and J called that TCRdb kept. Clones are partly lost; checked studies trace under half to an unresolved V gene and leave the rest unexplained. This sample gives about 160,000 clones in total; about 9% of them show up just once. The ten most abundant clones make up 0.45% to 0.55% of the sample. Broad study findings and their caveats: A moderate but significant shortening of TCRB CDR3 length was observed in type 1 diabetes patients in all four CD4+ subsets.

Sequencing was carried out using central memory CD4+ T cells from blood. All receptors come from a woman younger than 35 with type 1 diabetes.

This clone was seen ten or more times. The chain has TRBV4-3 and TRBJ2-1; the match to TRBD2 covers 9 bases. CDR1 is LGHNA, CDR2 YSLEER, per germline. The CDR3 is 14 residues long. The V segment lost 5 bases and the J segment 4 bases; nucleotides outside the gene matches: 3. The CDR3 here is CASSASGAYNEQFF. In DNA form, the CDR3 reads TGCGCCAGCAGCGCTAGCGGGGCATACAATGAGCAGTTCTTC.

The V call is TRBV9, the J call TRBJ2-2; the D gene is possibly TRBD2 (6 bases). Germline-derived CDR1 and CDR2 are SGDLS and YYNGEE. The V end lost 7 bases, the J end lost 1 base, and 8 bases lay between the germline ends. This CDR3 spans 13 amino acids. The CDR3 loop is CASRDWNTGELFF. The CDR3 DNA reads as TGTGCCAGCCGGGACTGGAACACCGGGGAGCTGTTTTTT.

This clone has just a few counts. The chain has TRBV2 and TRBJ2-7, with 8 bases lining up with TRBD2. The CDR3 extends over 13 amino acids. Germline CDR1 is SNHLY and CDR2 is FYNNEI. Germline trimming cut 7 bases from V and 4 bases from J; bases unmatched to any gene: 6. This CDR3 reads CASIGGGYYEQYF. In nucleotides, the CDR3 is TGTGCCAGCATAGGCGGGGGGTATTACGAGCAGTACTTC. The full variable domain, its missing parts supplied by reference TRBV2 and TRBJ2-7, is EPEVTQTPSHQVTQMGQEVILRCVPISNHLYFYWYRQILGQKVEFLVSFYNNEISEKSEIFDDQFSVERPDGSNFTLKIRSTKLEDSAMYFCASIGGGYYEQYFGPGTRLTVT.

This clone showed up just a few times. This rearrangement joins TRBV7-2 to TRBJ1-2; 9 nucleotides align to TRBD1. V lost 5 bases and J lost 7; bases outside the gene matches: 5. Germline V gene sequence: CDR1 SGHTA, CDR2 FQGNSA. This CDR3 spans 13 amino acids. In DNA, the CDR3 is TGTGCCAGCAGCATACAGGGGGCAGGTGGCTACACCTTC. Protein product: CASSIQGAGGYTF.

This clone was seen only a few times. The chain is built from TRBV6-1 and TRBJ2-3, with TRBD1 matching 7 bases. Germline assignment: CDR1 MNHNS and CDR2 SASEGT. With 3 bases clipped from V and 6 bases from J, the junction kept 3 bases outside the gene matches. This CDR3 is 13 amino acids long. CDR3 protein: CASSDRGLDTQYF. The CDR3 bases are TGTGCCAGCAGTGACAGGGGGTTGGATACGCAGTATTTT.

V usage is TRBV7-2 and J usage is TRBJ1-2; TRBD1 matches at 7 bases. V lost 0 bases and J lost 6; bases outside the gene matches: 1. In germline, CDR1 is SGHTA, CDR2 FQGNSA. The CDR3 length is 13 residues. CDR3 coding DNA: TGTGCCAGCAGCTTAGCCGGGACAGATGGCTACACCTTC. Translated, it gives CASSLAGTDGYTF.

The sample holds many counts of this clone. CDR3 DNA sequence: TGTGCCAGTACGGTGACCGGGTGGTACGACAATGAGCAGTTCTTC. It encodes CASTVTGWYDNEQFF. The J gene is TRBJ2-1, the V gene TRBV19; D is undetermined. V shed 7 bases and J shed 5 bases, with 18 bases lying between them. This CDR3 has 15 amino acids. The germline V gene has CDR1 LNHDA and CDR2 SQIVND (reference sequence).

V and J are TRBV12-5 and TRBJ1-1, with 9 nucleotides matching TRBD1. The CDR3 extends over 16 amino acids. The V gene's germline CDR1 is LGHNT and CDR2 FRNRAP. With 4 bases clipped from V and 6 bases from J, the junction kept 12 bases outside the gene matches. In DNA form, the CDR3 reads TGTGCTAGTGGTTCACTCCCCCGGGACAGGGCGCCTGAAGCTTTCTTT. Translation gives CASGSLPRDRAPEAFF.

Details on this clone: The junction departs from germline at one end; a sequencing error may be responsible. The CDR3 region is CASSMGDRALHF. The CDR3 DNA reads TGTGCCAGTAGTATGGGGGACAGGGCCCTGCATTTT. The rearrangement joins TRBV19 to TRBJ2-3; 9 bases are shared with TRBD1. The CDR3 totals 12 residues. The germline V gene encodes CDR1 LNHDA and CDR2 SQIVND (reference sequence). The variable domain in full, completed from reference TRBV19 and TRBJ2-3, reads DGGITQSPKYLFRKEGQNVTLSCEQNLNHDAMYWYRQDPGQGLRLIYYSQIVNDFQKGDIAEGYSVSREKKESFPLTVTSAQKNPTAFYLCASSMGDRALHFGPGTRLTVL.

This clone came up once. The rearrangement joins TRBV11-1 to TRBJ2-3; 8 nucleotides align to TRBD2. The CDR3 totals 16 residues. Losses at the gene ends were 8 bases for V and 1 base for J; bases not matched to a gene: 11. Germline lookup yields CDR1 SGHAT and CDR2 FQDESV (reference sequence). The CDR3 nucleotides read TGTGCCAGCGCCCTTGAGGCGGGAGGTCGCACAGATACGCAGTATTTT. Translating gives CASALEAGGRTDTQYF.

The table lists this clone with a few counts. This rearrangement joins TRBV19 to TRBJ1-6, with TRBD1 identical over 7 bases. Germline V CDR1 and CDR2: LNHDA, SQIVND (reference sequence). J gave up 7 bases and V 8 bases, and 2 bases lay outside the gene matches. The CDR3 totals 12 residues. As DNA, the CDR3 is TGTGCCAGTTCACAGGGGAATTCACCCCTCCACTTT. Residues: CASSQGNSPLHF.

The V and J genes are TRBV25-1 and TRBJ2-5; 13 bases align to TRBD2. The ends lost 3 bases at V and 3 bases at J; junction bases unmatched: 4. The CDR3 has 16 amino acids. The germline CDR1 and CDR2 sequences are MGHDK and SYGVNS. CDR3 DNA sequence: TGTGCCAGCAGTGACCCGACTAGCGGGAGGAAAGAGACCCAGTACTTC. Protein product: CASSDPTSGRKETQYF. The full variable domain, its missing parts supplied by reference TRBV25-1 and TRBJ2-5, is EADIYQTPRYLVIGTGKKITLECSQTMGHDKMYWYQQDPGMELHLIHYSYGVNSTEKGDLSSESTVSRIRTEHFPLTLESARPSHTSQYLCASSDPTSGRKETQYFGPGTRLLVL.

The chain uses TRBV4-1 and TRBJ2-3, with 9 bases identical to TRBD1. Germline lookup yields CDR1 MGHRA and CDR2 YSYEKL. The CDR3 length is 17 residues. V shed 0 bases and J 10 bases; nucleotides not matched to a gene: 14. CDR3 nucleotides: TGCGCCAGCAGCCAAGATCAGGGGACAGGGACCGGTTTGGCGCAGTATTTT. As protein: CASSQDQGTGTGLAQYF.

This clone was seen a few times. This chain links TRBV28 with TRBJ2-7; D is possibly TRBD2 (5 bases). Per the germline V gene, CDR1 is MDHEN and CDR2 is SYDVKM. CDR3 length: 15 residues. Between the trimmed V and J ends, which lost 8 bases and 4 bases, there was a span of 21 bases. CDR3: CASWPSGSEAYEQYF. The CDR3 nucleotides read TGTGCCAGCTGGCCCAGTGGTAGCGAGGCGTACGAGCAGTACTTC.

This clone showed up just a few times. V is TRBV4-3 and J is TRBJ2-3, with a weak D call TRBD1 (6 bases). The length of the CDR3 is 16 residues. Germline CDR1 LGHNA, CDR2 YSLEER. V was clipped by 2 bases and J by 2 bases, with 14 bases between them. CDR3 amino acids: CASSQSGTSLTDTQYF. The CDR3 DNA reads TGCGCCAGCAGCCAATCCGGGACATCACTCACAGATACGCAGTATTTT.

This clone was detected only a few times. This rearrangement joins TRBV28 to TRBJ2-7; D may be TRBD1 (5 bases). The CDR3 consists of 12 residues. Germline CDR1 MDHEN, CDR2 SYDVKM. Between the trimmed V and J ends, which lost 11 bases and 4 bases, there was a span of 15 bases. CDR3 DNA sequence: TGTGCCGCTGGGGCACAGACGTACGAGCAGTACTTC. Protein product: CAAGAQTYEQYF.

This chain links TRBV6-5 with TRBJ1-1; D call uncertain. Deletions cut 0 bases from V and 5 bases from J, with 16 bases between. This CDR3 is 16 amino acids long. The germline CDR1 and CDR2 sequences are MNHEY and SVGAGI. CDR3 DNA: TGTGCCAGCAGTTACTCACCGGACTACCAAGGGACTGAAGCTTTCTTT. Protein sequence: CASSYSPDYQGTEAFF.

The rearrangement links TRBV30 to TRBJ2-3; tentative D call: TRBD2 (6 bases). The germline V gene has CDR1 GTSNPN and CDR2 SVGIG (reference sequence). The CDR3 runs 16 residues. The germline V and J ends were trimmed by 3 bases and 2 bases, with 18 bases remaining between them. This chain's CDR3 is CAWRTPGPGVTDTQYF. The CDR3 nucleotides read TGTGCCTGGAGGACTCCGGGGCCGGGGGTCACAGATACGCAGTATTTT. The complete variable domain, with remaining parts taken from reference TRBV30 and TRBJ2-3, reads SQTIHQWPATLVQPVGSPLSLECTVEGTSNPNLYWYRQAAGRGLQLLFYSVGIGQISSEVPQNLSASRPQDRQFILSSKKLLLSDSGFYLCAWRTPGPGVTDTQYFGPGTRLTVL.

The CDR3 loop reads CSVAFTAASGEQYF. The CDR3 nucleotides are TGCAGCGTTGCTTTCACCGCTGCTAGCGGCGAGCAGTACTTC. This chain joins TRBV29-1 and TRBJ2-7; 7 bases fit TRBD2. This CDR3 comprises 14 residues. The V gene's germline CDR1 is SQVTM and CDR2 ANQGSEA. V shed 4 bases, J shed 6 bases, and the junction held 12 bases outside the gene matches.

The J gene is TRBJ2-1, the V gene TRBV29-1, with D perhaps TRBD1 (5 bases). V was pared by 2 bases and J by 4 bases, with 15 bases between. The germline V gene encodes CDR1 SQVTM and CDR2 ANQGSEA. The CDR3 length is 15 residues. CDR3 sequence: CSVERQAGRYNEQFF. As DNA, the CDR3 is TGCAGCGTTGAAAGGCAGGCAGGGCGTTACAATGAGCAGTTCTTC.

The CDR3 here is CASSPTGVDGTEAFF. The CDR3 DNA sequence: TGTGCCAGCTCACCCACAGGGGTAGACGGGACTGAAGCTTTCTTT. V usage is TRBV18 and J usage is TRBJ1-1; 7 bases match TRBD1. After removal of 3 bases from V and 5 bases from J, the junction contained 9 bases not matched to a gene. This CDR3 is 15 amino acids long. The V gene's germline CDR1 is KGHSH and CDR2 LQKENI.

V is TRBV15 and J is TRBJ2-3; D gene unclear. Trimming cost V 0 bases and J 9 bases, with 7 bases left between them. Germline CDR1 is LNHNV and CDR2 is YYDKDF (reference sequence). The CDR3 spans 12 residues. This CDR3 is CATSRDEETQYF. The CDR3 nucleotides are TGTGCCACCAGCAGAGATGAAGAGACGCAGTATTTT.